The T cell receptor beta chain described here comes from a study of T cells after yellow fever vaccination. TCRdb re-derived calls from the 5' RACE reads in MiXCR, one entry per CDR3 protein. The sample includes nearly 550,000 distinct CDR3 sequences, about 19% of them seen just once. This receptor was identified in a man aged 30 to 39 who received the YFV17D yellow fever vaccine. The sample was PBMCs, taken 15 days after the yellow fever booster vaccination.

CDR3 protein: CSVVHRVEQFF. DNA of the CDR3: TGCAGCGTTGTCCACAGGGTTGAGCAGTTCTTC. The chain links TRBV29-1 to TRBJ2-1, with a weak D call TRBD1 (6 bases). CDR1 SQVTM and CDR2 ANQGSEA come from the germline V gene. V dropped 4 bases and J dropped 9 bases, with 10 bases sitting between them. The CDR3 spans 11 residues.